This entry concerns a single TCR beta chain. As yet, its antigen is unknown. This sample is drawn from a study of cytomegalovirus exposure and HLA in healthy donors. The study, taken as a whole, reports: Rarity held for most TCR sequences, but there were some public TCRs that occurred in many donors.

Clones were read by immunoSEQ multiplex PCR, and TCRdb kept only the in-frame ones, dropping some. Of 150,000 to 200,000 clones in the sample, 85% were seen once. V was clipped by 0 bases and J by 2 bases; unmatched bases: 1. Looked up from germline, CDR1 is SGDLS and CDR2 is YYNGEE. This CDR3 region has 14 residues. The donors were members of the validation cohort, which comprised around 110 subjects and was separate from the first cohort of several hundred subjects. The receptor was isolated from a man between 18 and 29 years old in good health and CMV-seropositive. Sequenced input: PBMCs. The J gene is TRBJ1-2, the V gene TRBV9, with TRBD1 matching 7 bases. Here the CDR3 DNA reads TGTGCCAGCAGCGTAGAGGACAGGAACTATGGCTACACCTTC. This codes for CASSVEDRNYGYTF.